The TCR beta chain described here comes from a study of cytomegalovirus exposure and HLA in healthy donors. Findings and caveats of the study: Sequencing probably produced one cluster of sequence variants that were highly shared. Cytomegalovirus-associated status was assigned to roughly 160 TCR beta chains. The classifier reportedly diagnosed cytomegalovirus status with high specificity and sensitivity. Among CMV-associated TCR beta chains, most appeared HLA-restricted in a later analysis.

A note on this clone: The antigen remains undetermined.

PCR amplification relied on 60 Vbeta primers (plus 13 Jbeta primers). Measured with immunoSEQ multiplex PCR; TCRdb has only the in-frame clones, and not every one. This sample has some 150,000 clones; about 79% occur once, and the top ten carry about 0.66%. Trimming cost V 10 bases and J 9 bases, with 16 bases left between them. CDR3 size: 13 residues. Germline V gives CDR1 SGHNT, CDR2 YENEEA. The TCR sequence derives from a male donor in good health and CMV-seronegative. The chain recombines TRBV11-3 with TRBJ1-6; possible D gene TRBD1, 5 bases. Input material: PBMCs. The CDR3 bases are TGTGCCACCGCCGGGCAGGGTGGTTCACCCCTCCACTTT. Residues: CATAGQGGSPLHF.